The 16 T cell receptor beta chains below all came from one sample that was sequenced in a study of PD-1 blockade in classical Hodgkin lymphoma. The patients all showed relapse after autologous stem cell transplantation, while their brentuximab vedotin exposure varied. Sequenced by immunoSEQ multiplex PCR; TCRdb stores in-frame clones only, minus some. The sample holds 55,000 to 80,000 clones, more than 85% seen once. The sample in question was peripheral blood mononuclear cells (PBMCs), obtained at baseline. Receptors originate from a human donor with classical Hodgkin lymphoma.

The J gene is TRBJ2-2, the V gene TRBV9; D possibly corresponds to TRBD1 (6 bases). CDR3 length: 14 residues. The germline V and J ends were trimmed by 2 bases and 7 bases, with 12 bases remaining between them. Germline-derived CDR1 and CDR2 are SGDLS and YYNGEE. CDR3 loop: CASSVLGQHGELFF. In DNA form, the CDR3 reads TGTGCCAGCAGCGTCCTAGGACAGCACGGGGAGCTGTTTTTT.

This rearrangement joins TRBV5-4 to TRBJ1-1; D remains ambiguous. The CDR3 runs 14 residues. V lost 0 bases and J 0 bases, leaving 6 bases between the germline ends. CDR1 is SGHNT, CDR2 YYREEE, per germline (reference sequence). In DNA form, the CDR3 reads TGTGCCAGCAGCTTGGTTACTCTGAACACTGAAGCTTTCTTT. Its translation is CASSLVTLNTEAFF.

The V and J genes are TRBV6-5 and TRBJ2-7; 11 nucleotides match TRBD1. The trim removed 6 bases at V and 4 bases at J, leaving 5 bases unmatched. The length of the CDR3 is 14 residues. Germline V gene sequence: CDR1 MNHEY, CDR2 SVGAGI. Written as DNA, the CDR3 is TGTGCCAGCAGGACGGACAGGGGGCCGTACGAGCAGTACTTC. Translated, it gives CASRTDRGPYEQYF.

This clone has just one count. V usage is TRBV25-1 and J usage is TRBJ2-1; 9 nucleotides match TRBD2. The CDR3 sequence is 15 residues long. J gave up 4 bases and V 1 base, and 2 bases lay outside the gene matches. The germline V gene has CDR1 MGHDK and CDR2 SYGVNS. For the CDR3, the DNA is TGTGCCAGCAGTGAATCTAGCGGGAAATACAATGAGCAGTTCTTC. Its protein is CASSESSGKYNEQFF.

V and J are TRBV11-3 and TRBJ2-1; 10 bases fit TRBD2. V gave up 5 bases and J gave up 4 bases; unmatched junction bases: 11. Germline CDR1 and CDR2: SGHNT and YENEEA. The CDR3 spans 17 residues. CDR3 DNA sequence: TGTGCCAGCAGCCCCCAACTAGCGGGACCCAATTACAATGAGCAGTTCTTC. It codes for CASSPQLAGPNYNEQFF.

The rearrangement joins TRBV2 to TRBJ2-5, with D possibly called TRBD1 or TRBD2 (5 bases each). The J call may be mistaken, given a closer DNA end match to TRBJ2-7. This CDR3 has 15 residues. The V gene's germline CDR1 is SNHLY and CDR2 FYNNEI. CDR3: CASSVNRDGSYEQYF. The CDR3 bases are TGTGCCAGCAGTGTGAACCGGGACGGTTCCTACGAGCAGTACTTC.

V is TRBV7-2 and J is TRBJ1-6; unclear D gene. The CDR3 runs to 11 residues. Trimming took off 1 base at V and 19 bases at J, with 11 bases between the two ends. Germline values: CDR1 SGHTA, CDR2 FQGNSA. The CDR3 bases are TGTGCCAGCAGCTTAGGACGGGATCCGCACTTT. Protein sequence: CASSLGRDPHF.

This sequence joins TRBV9 and TRBJ1-1, with no clear D. The CDR3 has 13 amino acids. V was cut by 4 bases and J by 0 bases, with 7 bases left in between. From germline, CDR1 is SGDLS and CDR2 YYNGEE. The CDR3 bases are TGTGCCAGCAGCTCGCGCATGAACACTGAAGCTTTCTTT. This translates into CASSSRMNTEAFF. Combining the CDR3 with reference TRBV9 and TRBJ1-1 gives the whole variable domain DSGVTQTPKHLITATGQRVTLRCSPRSGDLSVYWYQQSLDQGLQFLIQYYNGEERAKGNILERFSAQQFPDLHSELNLSSLELGDSALYFCASSSRMNTEAFFGQGTRLTVV.

This clone was detected only once. The V call is TRBV7-8, the J call TRBJ2-3; TRBD2 matches at 7 bases. V was clipped by 0 bases and J by 0 bases; unmatched bases: 3. The germline gives CDR1 SGHVS, CDR2 FQNEAQ. The CDR3 loop spans 16 amino acids. The CDR3 region is CASSLATSSSTDTQYF. Written as DNA, the CDR3 is TGTGCCAGCAGCTTAGCGACTAGCAGTAGCACAGATACGCAGTATTTT.

V and J are TRBV21-1 and TRBJ2-7; the table gives TRBD1 as D, unverified against the DNA. TRBV21-1 is termed a pseudogene. The CDR3 loop spans 15 amino acids. The CDR3 spells CASSKDKGSTYEQYF. The CDR3 nucleotides read TGTGCCAGCAGCAAAGATAAGGGGTCCACCTACGAGCAGTACTTC.

V gene TRBV28 combines with J gene TRBJ2-1; no definite D call. V was clipped by 4 bases and J by 4 bases, with 8 bases between them. CDR1 and CDR2 from the germline V gene are MDHEN and SYDVKM. The CDR3 is 13 amino acids. CDR3 DNA: TGTGCCAGCAGTTCAACAGCATACAATGAGCAGTTCTTC. Amino acids: CASSSTAYNEQFF.

The chain uses TRBV9 and TRBJ2-2, with D unresolved. Germline CDR1 reads SGDLS; CDR2 reads YYNGEE. There are 15 residues in the CDR3. V lost 1 base, J lost 1 base, and 8 bases lay in between. DNA for the CDR3: TGTGCCAGCAGCGTATCCGGCGAGAACACCGGGGAGCTGTTTTTT. Residues: CASSVSGENTGELFF. The variable domain in full, with the rest retrieved from reference TRBV9 and TRBJ2-2, is DSGVTQTPKHLITATGQRVTLRCSPRSGDLSVYWYQQSLDQGLQFLIQYYNGEERAKGNILERFSAQQFPDLHSELNLSSLELGDSALYFCASSVSGENTGELFFGEGSRLTVL.

The genes are TRBV7-9 and TRBJ1-1; TRBD1 matches at 7 bases. V was clipped by 3 bases and J by 6 bases; unmatched bases: 10. CDR1 and CDR2 from the germline V gene are SEHNR and FQNEAQ (reference sequence). The CDR3 loop spans 15 amino acids. CDR3 protein: CASSFRTGASPEAFF. CDR3 DNA sequence: TGTGCCAGCAGCTTTCGTACAGGGGCTTCTCCTGAAGCTTTCTTT.

The J gene is TRBJ2-5, the V gene TRBV4-3, with D perhaps given as TRBD1 or TRBD2 (5 bases each). V gave up 0 bases and J gave up 2 bases, with 16 bases separating them. Germline CDR1 LGHNA, CDR2 YSLEER. This CDR3 is built from 17 residues. The chain's CDR3 is CASSQDRGTAVQETQYF. CDR3 bases: TGCGCCAGCAGCCAAGATCGTGGGACCGCAGTTCAAGAGACCCAGTACTTC.

The chain is built from TRBV15 and TRBJ2-1; 7 bases map to TRBD1. Per germline, CDR1 LNHNV and CDR2 YYDKDF (reference sequence). Trimming took 2 bases from V and 3 from J; bases not matched to a gene: 7. The CDR3 loop spans 16 amino acids. As DNA, the CDR3 is TGTGCCACCAGCAGATCAAGACAGGGTGGCTACAATGAGCAGTTCTTC. This sequence encodes CATSRSRQGGYNEQFF.

CDR3 loop: CASSYDSYNEQFF. CDR3 nucleotides: TGTGCCAGCAGTTATGACAGCTACAATGAGCAGTTCTTC. The chain carries TRBV6-5 and TRBJ2-1; D perhaps matches TRBD1 (5 bases). V was cut by 3 bases and J by 3 bases, with 6 bases left in between. Germline CDR1 is MNHEY and CDR2 is SVGAGI. The CDR3 is made up of 13 amino acids.